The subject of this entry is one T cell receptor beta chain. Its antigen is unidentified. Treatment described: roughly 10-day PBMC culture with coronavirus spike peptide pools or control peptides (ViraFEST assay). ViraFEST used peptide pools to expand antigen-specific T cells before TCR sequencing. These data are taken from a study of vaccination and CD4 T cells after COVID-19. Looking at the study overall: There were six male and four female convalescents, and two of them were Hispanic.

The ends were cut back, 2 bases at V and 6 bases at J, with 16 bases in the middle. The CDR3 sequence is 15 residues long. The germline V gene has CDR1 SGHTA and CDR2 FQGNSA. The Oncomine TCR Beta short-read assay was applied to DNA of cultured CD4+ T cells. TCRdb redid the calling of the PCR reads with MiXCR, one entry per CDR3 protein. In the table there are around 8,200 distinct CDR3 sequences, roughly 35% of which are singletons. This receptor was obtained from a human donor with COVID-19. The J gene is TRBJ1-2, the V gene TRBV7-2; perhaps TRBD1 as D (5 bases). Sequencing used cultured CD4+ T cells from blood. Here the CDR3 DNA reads TGTGCCAGCAGCTTATCCTCTGGGACTCCTGATGGCTACACCTTC. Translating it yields CASSLSSGTPDGYTF. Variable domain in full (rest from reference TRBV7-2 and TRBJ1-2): GAGVSQSPSNKVTEKGKDVELRCDPISGHTALYWYRQSLGQGLEFLIYFQGNSAPDKSGLPSDRFSAERTGGSVSTLTIQRTQQEDSAVYLCASSLSSGTPDGYTFGSGTRLTVV.